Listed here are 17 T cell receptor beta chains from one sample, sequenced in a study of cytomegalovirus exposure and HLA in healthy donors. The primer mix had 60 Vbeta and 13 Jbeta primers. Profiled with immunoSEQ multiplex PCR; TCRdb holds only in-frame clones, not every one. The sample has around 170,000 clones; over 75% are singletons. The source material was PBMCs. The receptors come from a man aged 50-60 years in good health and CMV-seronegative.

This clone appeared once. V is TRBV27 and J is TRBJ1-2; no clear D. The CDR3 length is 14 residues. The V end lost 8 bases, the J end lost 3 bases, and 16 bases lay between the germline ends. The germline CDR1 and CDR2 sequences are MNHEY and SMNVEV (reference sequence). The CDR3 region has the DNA TGTGCCAGCCGTTATGAGGGATCTGACTATGGCTACACCTTC. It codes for CASRYEGSDYGYTF.

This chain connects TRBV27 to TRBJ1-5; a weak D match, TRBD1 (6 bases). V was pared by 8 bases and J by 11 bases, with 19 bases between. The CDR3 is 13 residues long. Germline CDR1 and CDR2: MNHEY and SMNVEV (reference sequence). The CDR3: CASGAQGHSTQHF. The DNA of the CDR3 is TGTGCCAGCGGGGCCCAGGGACATAGCACCCAGCATTTT.

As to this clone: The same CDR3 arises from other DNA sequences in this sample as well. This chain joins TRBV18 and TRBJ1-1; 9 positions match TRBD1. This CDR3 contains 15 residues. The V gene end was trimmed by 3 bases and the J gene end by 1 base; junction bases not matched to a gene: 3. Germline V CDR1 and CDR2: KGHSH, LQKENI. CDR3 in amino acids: CASSPGTGRNTEAFF. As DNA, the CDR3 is TGTGCCAGCTCACCCGGGACAGGGCGGAACACTGAAGCTTTCTTT.

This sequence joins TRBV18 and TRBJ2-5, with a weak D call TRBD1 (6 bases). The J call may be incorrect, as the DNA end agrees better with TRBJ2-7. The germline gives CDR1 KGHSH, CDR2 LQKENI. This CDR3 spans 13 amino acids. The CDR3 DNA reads TGTGCCAGCTCACTAACCCAAGGGGGCGAGCAGTACTTC. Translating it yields CASSLTQGGEQYF.

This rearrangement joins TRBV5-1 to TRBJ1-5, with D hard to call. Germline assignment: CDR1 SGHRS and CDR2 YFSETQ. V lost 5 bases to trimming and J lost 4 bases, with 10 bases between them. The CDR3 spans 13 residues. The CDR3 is CASSETPNQPQHF. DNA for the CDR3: TGCGCCAGCAGTGAGACACCAAATCAGCCCCAGCATTTT.

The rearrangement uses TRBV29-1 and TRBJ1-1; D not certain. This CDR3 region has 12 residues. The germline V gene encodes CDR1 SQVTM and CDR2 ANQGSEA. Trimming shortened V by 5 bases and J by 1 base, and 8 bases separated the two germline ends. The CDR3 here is CSVRHGNTEAFF. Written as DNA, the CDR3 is TGCAGCGTTCGACACGGGAACACTGAAGCTTTCTTT.

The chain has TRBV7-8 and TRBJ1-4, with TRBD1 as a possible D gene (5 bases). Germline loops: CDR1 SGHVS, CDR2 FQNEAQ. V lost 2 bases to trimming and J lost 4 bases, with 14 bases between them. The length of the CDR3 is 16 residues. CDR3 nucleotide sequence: TGTGCCAGCAGCTTATATGCCGACAGAGTTAATGAAAAACTGTTTTTT. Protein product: CASSLYADRVNEKLFF.

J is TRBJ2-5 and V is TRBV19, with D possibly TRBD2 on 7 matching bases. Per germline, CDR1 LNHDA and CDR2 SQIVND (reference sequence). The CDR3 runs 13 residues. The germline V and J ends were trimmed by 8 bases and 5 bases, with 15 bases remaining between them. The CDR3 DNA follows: TGTGCCAGTGGGGAGGGGGGGCTTGAGACCCAGTACTTC. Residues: CASGEGGLETQYF.

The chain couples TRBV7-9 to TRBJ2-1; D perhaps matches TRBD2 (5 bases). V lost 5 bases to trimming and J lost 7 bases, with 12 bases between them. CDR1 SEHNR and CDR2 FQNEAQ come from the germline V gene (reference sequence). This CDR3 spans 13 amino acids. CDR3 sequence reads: CASSPVGGNEQFF. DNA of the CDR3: TGTGCCAGCAGCCCAGTGGGCGGGAATGAGCAGTTCTTC.

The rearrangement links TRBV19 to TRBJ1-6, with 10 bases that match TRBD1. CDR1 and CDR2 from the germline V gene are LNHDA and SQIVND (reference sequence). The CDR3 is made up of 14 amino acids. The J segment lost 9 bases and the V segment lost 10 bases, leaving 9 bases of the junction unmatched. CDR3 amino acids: CATSPGTGASPLHF. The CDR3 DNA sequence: TGTGCCACATCCCCCGGGACAGGGGCTTCACCCCTCCACTTT.

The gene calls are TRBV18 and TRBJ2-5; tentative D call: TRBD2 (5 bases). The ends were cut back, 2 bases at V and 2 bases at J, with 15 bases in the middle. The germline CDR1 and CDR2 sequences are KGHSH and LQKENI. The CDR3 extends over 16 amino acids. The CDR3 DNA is TGTGCCAGCTCACCAAGCCCGCCTAGCAATCAAGAGACCCAGTACTTC. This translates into CASSPSPPSNQETQYF.

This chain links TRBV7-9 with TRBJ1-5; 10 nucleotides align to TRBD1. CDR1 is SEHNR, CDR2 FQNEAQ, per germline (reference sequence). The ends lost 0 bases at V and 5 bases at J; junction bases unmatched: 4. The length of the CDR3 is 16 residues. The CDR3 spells CASSLAGQGKDQPQHF. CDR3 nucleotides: TGTGCCAGCAGCTTAGCGGGACAGGGGAAGGATCAGCCCCAGCATTTT.

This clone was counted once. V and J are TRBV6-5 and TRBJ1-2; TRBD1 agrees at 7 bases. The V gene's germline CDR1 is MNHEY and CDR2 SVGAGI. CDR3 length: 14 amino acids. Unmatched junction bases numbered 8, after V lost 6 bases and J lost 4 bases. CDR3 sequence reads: CASRTTGKSYGYTF. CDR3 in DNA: TGTGCCAGCAGGACGACAGGGAAGTCCTATGGCTACACCTTC.

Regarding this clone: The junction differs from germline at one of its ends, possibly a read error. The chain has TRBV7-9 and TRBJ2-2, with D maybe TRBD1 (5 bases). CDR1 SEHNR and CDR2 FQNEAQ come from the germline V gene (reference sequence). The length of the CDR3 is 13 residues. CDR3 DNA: TGTTCCAGCAGCTTCAGGGTCAGCGGGGAGCTGTTTTTT. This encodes CSSSFRVSGELFF.

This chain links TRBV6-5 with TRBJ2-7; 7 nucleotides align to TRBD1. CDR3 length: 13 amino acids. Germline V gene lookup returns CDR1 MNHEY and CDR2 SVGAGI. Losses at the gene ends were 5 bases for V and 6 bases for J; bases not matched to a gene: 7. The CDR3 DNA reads TGTGCCAGCAGTCAACATGGGACAGCCGAGCAGTACTTC. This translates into CASSQHGTAEQYF.

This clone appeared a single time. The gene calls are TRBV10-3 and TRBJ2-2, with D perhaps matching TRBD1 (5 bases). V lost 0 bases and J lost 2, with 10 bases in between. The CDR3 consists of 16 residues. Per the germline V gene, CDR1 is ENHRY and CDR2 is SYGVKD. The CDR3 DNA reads TGTGCCATCAGTGAGTCCAGGACACCCAACACCGGGGAGCTGTTTTTT. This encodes CAISESRTPNTGELFF.

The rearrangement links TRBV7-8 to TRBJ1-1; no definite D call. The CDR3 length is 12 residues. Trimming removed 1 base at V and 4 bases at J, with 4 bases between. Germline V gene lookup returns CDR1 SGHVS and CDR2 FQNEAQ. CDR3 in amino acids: CASSLGPTEAFF. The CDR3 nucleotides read TGTGCCAGCAGCTTAGGGCCCACTGAAGCTTTCTTT. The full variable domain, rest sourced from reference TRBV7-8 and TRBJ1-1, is GAGVSQSPRYKVAKRGQDVALRCDPISGHVSLFWYQQALGQGPEFLTYFQNEAQLDKSGLPSDRFFAERPEGSVSTLKIQRTQQEDSAVYLCASSLGPTEAFFGQGTRLTVV.